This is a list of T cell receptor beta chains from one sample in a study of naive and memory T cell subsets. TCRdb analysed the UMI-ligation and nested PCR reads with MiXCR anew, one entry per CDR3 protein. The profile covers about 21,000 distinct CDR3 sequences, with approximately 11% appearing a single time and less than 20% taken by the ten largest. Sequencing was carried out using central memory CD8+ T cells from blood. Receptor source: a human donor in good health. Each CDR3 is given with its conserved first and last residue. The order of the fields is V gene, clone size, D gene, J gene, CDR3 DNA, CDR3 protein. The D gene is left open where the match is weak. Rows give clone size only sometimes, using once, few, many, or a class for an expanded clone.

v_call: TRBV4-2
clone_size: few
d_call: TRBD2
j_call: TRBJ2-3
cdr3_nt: TGTGCCAGCAGGCTCGGGGAGGGTAGCACAGATACGCAGTATTTT
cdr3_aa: CASRLGEGSTDTQYF

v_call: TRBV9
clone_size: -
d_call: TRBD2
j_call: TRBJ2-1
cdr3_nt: TGTGCCAGCAGCGTAAAAGTCGTGGGGGGGGGAGATAATGAGCAGTTCTTC
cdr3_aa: CASSVKVVGGGDNEQFF

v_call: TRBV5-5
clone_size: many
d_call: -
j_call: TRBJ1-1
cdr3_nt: TGTGCCAGCAGCCGGGACTTGAACACTGAAGCTTTCTTT
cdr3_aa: CASSRDLNTEAFF

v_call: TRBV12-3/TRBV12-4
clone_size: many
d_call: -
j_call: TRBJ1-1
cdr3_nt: -
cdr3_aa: CASSSSTETTEAFF

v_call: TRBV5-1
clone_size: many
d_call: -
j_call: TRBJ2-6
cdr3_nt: TGCGCCAGCAGCCCCCCAGGCGGCTCTGGGGCCAACGTCCTGACTTTC
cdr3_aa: CASSPPGGSGANVLTF

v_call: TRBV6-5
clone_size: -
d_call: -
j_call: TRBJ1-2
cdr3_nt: TGTGCCAGCAGTGGGCAAGGGGGTTCCCCTTATGGCTACACCTTC
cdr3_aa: CASSGQGGSPYGYTF

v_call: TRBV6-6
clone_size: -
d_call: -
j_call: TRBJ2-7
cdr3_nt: TGTGCCAGCGCGGCGGTACGTTACGAGCAGTACTTC
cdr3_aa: CASAAVRYEQYF

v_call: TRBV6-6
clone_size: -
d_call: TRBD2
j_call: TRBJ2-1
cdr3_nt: TGTGCCAGCAGGGGGACTAGCCCTTTCTTCTTC
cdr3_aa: CASRGTSPFFF

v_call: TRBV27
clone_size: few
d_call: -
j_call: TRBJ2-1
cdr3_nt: TGTGCCAGCAGTTTATCGTCGGGGGGCGCCTATGAGCAGTTCTTC
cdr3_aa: CASSLSSGGAYEQFF

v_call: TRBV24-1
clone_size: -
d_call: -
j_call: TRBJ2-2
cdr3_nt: TGTGCCACCATCTCCAAAAACACCGGGGAGCTGTTTTTT
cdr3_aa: CATISKNTGELFF

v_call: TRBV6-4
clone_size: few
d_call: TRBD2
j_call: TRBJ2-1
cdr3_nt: TGTGCCAGCAGTGGAACTAGCGGGAGCTACAATGAGCAGTTCTTC
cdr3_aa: CASSGTSGSYNEQFF

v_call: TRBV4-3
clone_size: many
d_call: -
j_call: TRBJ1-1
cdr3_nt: TGCGCCAGTGCCTTTACGACGGCCACTGAAGCTTTCTTT
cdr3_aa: CASAFTTATEAFF

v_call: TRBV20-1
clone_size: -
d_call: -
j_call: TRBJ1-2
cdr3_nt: TGCAGTGCTAGAGCAACACAATATAAAACAGGGTTTCAGTATGGCTACACCTTC
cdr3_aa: CSARATQYKTGFQYGYTF

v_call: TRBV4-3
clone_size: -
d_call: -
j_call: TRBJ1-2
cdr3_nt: TGCGCCAGCAGCCAAGATCGAAGGGACCCAATATATGGCTACACCTTC
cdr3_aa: CASSQDRRDPIYGYTF

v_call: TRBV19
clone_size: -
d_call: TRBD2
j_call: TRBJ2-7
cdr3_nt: TGTGCCAGTAGTTCTGCTAGCGGGAGTTACGAGCAGTACTTC
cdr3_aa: CASSSASGSYEQYF

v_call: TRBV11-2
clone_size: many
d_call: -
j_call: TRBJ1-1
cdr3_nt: TGTGCCAGCAGCTTATTTGTTGGGGGGGCTGAAGCTTTCTTT
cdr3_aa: CASSLFVGGAEAFF

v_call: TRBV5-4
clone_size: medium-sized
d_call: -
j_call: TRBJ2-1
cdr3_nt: TGTGCCAGCAGCTTGGACTACAATGAGCAGTTCTTC
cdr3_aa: CASSLDYNEQFF

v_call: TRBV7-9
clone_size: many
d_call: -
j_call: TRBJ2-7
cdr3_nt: TGTGCCAGCAGCTTGCAGGTTACGAGAGAGCAGTACTTC
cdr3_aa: CASSLQVTREQYF

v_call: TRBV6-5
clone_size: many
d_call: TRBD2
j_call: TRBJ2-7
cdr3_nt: TGTGCCAGCAGTCCCATGGGGGGGAACAACGAGCAGTACTTC
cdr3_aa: CASSPMGGNNEQYF

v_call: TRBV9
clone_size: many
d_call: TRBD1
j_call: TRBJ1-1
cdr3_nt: TGTGCCAGCAGCGCAGGACAGGGTGTCGCTGAAGCTTTCTTT
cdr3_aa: CASSAGQGVAEAFF

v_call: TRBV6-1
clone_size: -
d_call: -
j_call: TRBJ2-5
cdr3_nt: TGTGCCAGCAGTGAAGCGGTAGGCTTCGAGACCCAGTACTTC
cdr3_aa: CASSEAVGFETQYF

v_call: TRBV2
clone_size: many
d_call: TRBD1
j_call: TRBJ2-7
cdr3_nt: TGTGCCAGCAGTTGGACAGGGGGGTTCTCCTACGAGCAGTACTTC
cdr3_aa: CASSWTGGFSYEQYF

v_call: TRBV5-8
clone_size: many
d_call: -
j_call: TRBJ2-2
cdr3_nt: TGTGCCAGCAGTCCCAACACCGGGGAGCTGTTTTTT
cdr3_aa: CASSPNTGELFF

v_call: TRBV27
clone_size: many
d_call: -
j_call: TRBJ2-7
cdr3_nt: TGTGCCAGCAGCCCTACCTGGGGGTCCTACGAGCAGTACTTC
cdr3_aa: CASSPTWGSYEQYF

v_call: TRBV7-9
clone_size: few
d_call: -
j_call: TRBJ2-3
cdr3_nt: TGTGCCAGCGCCTTATCCGTTGGGGTCACAGATACGCAGTATTTT
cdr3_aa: CASALSVGVTDTQYF

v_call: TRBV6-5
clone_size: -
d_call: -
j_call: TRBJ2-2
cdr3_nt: TGTGCCAGCAGTTACCATAACAGGGAGCTGTTTTTT
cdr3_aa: CASSYHNRELFF

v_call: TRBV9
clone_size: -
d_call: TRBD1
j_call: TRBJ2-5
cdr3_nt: TGTGCCAGCAGCGTAGCAGGGACAGGGGGAGAGACCCAGTACTTC
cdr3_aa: CASSVAGTGGETQYF

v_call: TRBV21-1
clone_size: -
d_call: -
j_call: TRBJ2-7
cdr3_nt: TGTGCCAGCAGCAAAATGGAGGGCCAGCACCAATACGAGCAGTACTTC
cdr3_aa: CASSKMEGQHQYEQYF

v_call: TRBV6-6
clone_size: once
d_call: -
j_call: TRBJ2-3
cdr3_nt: TGTGCCAGCAGTTACTGGTCGAGGAACGCAGATACGCAGTATTTT
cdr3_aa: CASSYWSRNADTQYF

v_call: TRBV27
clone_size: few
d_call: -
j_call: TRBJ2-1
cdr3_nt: TGTGCCAGCAGTTTACGAGCGGATTTCAATGAGCAGTTCTTC
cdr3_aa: CASSLRADFNEQFF

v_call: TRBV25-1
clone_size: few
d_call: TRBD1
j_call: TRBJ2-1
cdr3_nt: TGTGCCAGCAGTGAAGAGGGACAGCCTTCCTACAATGAGCAGTTCTTC
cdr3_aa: CASSEEGQPSYNEQFF

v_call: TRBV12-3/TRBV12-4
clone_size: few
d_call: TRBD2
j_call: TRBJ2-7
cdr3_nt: TGTGCCAGCAGTCCCCGACCTAGCGGGAGTTCCTACGAGCAGTACTTC
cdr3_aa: CASSPRPSGSSYEQYF

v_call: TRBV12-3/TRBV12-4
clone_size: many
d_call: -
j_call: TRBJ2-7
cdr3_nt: TGTGCCAGCACCGCTGGGGGCGCTAACGAGCAGTACTTC
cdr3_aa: CASTAGGANEQYF

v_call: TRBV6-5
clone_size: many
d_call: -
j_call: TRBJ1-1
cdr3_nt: TGTGCCAGCAGCTACCCGTGGGGCGAAGCTTTCTTT
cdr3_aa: CASSYPWGEAFF

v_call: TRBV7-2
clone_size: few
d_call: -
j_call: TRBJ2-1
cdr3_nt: TGTGCCAGCAGCCTCCCCTACAATGAGCAGTTCTTC
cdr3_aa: CASSLPYNEQFF

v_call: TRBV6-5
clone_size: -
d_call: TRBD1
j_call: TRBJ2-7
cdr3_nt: TGTGCCAGCATCGCCGGGACAGGACAGTACGAGCAGTACTTC
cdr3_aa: CASIAGTGQYEQYF

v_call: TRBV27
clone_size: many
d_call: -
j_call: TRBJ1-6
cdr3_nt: TGTGCCAGCGGTCAGGGACATAATTCACCCCTCCACTTT
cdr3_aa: CASGQGHNSPLHF

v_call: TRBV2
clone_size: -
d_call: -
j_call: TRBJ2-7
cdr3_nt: TGTGCCAGCAGTGGGGCCCACCACTCCTACGAGCAGTACTTC
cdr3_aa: CASSGAHHSYEQYF

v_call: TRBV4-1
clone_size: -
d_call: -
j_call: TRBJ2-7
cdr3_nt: TGCGCCAGCAGCCCGTTGGTTGTAACCTACGAGCAGTACTTC
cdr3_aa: CASSPLVVTYEQYF

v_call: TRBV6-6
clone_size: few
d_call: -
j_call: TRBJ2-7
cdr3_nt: TGTGCCAGCAGTTCAAACTACGAGCAGTACTTC
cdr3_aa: CASSSNYEQYF

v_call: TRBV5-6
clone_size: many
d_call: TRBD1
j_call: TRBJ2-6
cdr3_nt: TGTGCCAGCAGCTTTATTGGGCTGGGACAGGGGCTCCCTCCTGGGGCCAACGTCCTGACTTTC
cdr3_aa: CASSFIGLGQGLPPGANVLTF

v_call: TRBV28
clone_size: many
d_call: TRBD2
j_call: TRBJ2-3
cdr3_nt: TGTGCCAGCAGTCCGGGACTAGCGGTGGTCGATACGCAGTATTTT
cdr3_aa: CASSPGLAVVDTQYF

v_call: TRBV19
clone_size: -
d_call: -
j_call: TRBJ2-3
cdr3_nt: TGTGCCAGTAGTAAGCTACAGGCGCGACCTATCACAGATACGCAGTATTTT
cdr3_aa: CASSKLQARPITDTQYF

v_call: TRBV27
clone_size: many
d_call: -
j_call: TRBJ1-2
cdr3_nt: TGTGCCAGCAGTTTTGGATCAGGGTTTAACTATGGCTACACCTTC
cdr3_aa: CASSFGSGFNYGYTF

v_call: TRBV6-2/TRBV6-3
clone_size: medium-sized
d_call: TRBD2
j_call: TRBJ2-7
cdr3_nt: TGTGCCAGCAGTTACTCGAGTAGCGGGAGCTACGAGCAGTACTTC
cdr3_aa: CASSYSSSGSYEQYF

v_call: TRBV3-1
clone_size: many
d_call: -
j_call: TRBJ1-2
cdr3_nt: TGTGCCAGCAGCCCGTGTTTTGGTGGGAATGGCTACACCTTC
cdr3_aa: CASSPCFGGNGYTF

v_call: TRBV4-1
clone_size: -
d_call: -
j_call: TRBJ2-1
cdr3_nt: TGCGCCAGCAGCCCTCCGGACTCCTTCTACAATGAGCAGTTCTTC
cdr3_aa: CASSPPDSFYNEQFF

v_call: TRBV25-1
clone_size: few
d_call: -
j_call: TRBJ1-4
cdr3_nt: TGTGCCAGCAGTGAGGGGGGCACGTATGATGAAAAACTGTTTTTT
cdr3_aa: CASSEGGTYDEKLFF

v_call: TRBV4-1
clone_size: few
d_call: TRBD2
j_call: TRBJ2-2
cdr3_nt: TGCGCCAGCAGCCAAGATTCGAGGACTAGCGCAACTTGGGGGGAGCTGTTTTTT
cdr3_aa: CASSQDSRTSATWGELFF

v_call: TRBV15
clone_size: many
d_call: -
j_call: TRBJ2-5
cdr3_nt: TGTGCCACCAGCAGAGGACAGGAGATCCAAGAGACCCAGTACTTC
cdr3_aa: CATSRGQEIQETQYF

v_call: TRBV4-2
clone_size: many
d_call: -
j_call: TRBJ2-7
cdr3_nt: TGTGCCAGCAGCCAAGATCTGGACAGCTCCTACGAGCAGTACTTC
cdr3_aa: CASSQDLDSSYEQYF

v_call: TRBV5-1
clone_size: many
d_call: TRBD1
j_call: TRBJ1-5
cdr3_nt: TGCGCCAGCAGGGTCAACCGGGACAGTCACCAGCCCCAGCATTTT
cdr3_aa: CASRVNRDSHQPQHF

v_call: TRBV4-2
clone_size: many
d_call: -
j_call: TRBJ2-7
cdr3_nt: TGTGCCAGCAGCCAAGAATCGAAGATTTACAGGGCGACCTACGAGCAGTACTTC
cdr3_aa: CASSQESKIYRATYEQYF